This T cell receptor beta chain was recorded in a study of shared clonotypes between healthy human individuals. Study-wide points: Approximately 5% was the fraction of naive CD4 clonotypes found shared across four donors.

Germline V lookup: CDR1 LNHDA, CDR2 SQIVND (reference sequence). The CDR3 runs 12 residues. V lost 5 bases to trimming and J lost 2 bases, with 5 bases between them. All participating donors were Caucasian adults from Nashville, Tennessee. Assay used: immunoSEQ multiplex PCR; TCRdb lists only in-frame clones, some missing. This table holds around 700,000 clones, about 74% found once. Notes on this clone: What it binds is not known.

The sequence was collected from a woman in her twenties or thirties in good health. The V gene is TRBV19, the J gene TRBJ2-3, with D unresolved. The sample comprised memory CD4+ T cells sorted from blood. Sample subset: CD45RA-negative fraction. The CDR3, as DNA: TGTGCCAGTAGTGACCACACAGATACGCAGTATTTT. Its translation is CASSDHTDTQYF.